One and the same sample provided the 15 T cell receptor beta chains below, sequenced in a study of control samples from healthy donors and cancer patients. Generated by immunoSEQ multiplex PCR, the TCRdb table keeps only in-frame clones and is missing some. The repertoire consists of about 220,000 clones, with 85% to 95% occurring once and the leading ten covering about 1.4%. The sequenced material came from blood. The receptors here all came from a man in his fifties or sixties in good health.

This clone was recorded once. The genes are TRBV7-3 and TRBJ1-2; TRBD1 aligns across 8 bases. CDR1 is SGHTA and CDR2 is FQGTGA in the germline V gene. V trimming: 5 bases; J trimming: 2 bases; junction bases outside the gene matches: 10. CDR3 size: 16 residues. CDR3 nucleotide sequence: TGTGCCAGCAGCCCAGGGACAGGAACATTAAACTATGGCTACACCTTC. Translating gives CASSPGTGTLNYGYTF. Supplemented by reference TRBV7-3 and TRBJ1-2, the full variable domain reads GAGVSQTPSNKVTEKGKYVELRCDPISGHTALYWYRQSLGQGPEFLIYFQGTGAADDSGLPNDRFFAVRPEGSVSTLKIQRTERGDSAVYLCASSPGTGTLNYGYTFGSGTRLTVV.

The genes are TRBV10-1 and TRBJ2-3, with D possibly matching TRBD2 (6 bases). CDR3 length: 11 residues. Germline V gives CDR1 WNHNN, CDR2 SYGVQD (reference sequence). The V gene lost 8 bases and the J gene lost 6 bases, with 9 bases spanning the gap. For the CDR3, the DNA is TGCGCCAGCCGGAGCGGGGATACGCAGTATTTT. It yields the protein CASRSGDTQYF.

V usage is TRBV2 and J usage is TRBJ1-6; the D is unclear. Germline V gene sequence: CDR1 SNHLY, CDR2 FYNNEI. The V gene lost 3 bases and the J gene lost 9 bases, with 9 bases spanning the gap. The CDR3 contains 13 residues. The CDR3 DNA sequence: TGTGCCAGCAGTGAGTTGATGGGTTCACCCCTCCACTTT. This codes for CASSELMGSPLHF. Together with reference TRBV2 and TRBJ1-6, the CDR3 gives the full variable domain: EPEVTQTPSHQVTQMGQEVILRCVPISNHLYFYWYRQILGQKVEFLVSFYNNEISEKSEIFDDQFSVERPDGSNFTLKIRSTKLEDSAMYFCASSELMGSPLHFGNGTRLTVT.

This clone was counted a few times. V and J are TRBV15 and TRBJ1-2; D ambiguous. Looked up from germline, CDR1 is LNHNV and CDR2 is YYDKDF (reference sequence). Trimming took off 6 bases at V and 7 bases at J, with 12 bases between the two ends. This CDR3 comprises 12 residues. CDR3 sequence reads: CATREGRLGYTF. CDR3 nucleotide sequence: TGTGCCACCAGAGAAGGGCGACTTGGCTACACCTTC.

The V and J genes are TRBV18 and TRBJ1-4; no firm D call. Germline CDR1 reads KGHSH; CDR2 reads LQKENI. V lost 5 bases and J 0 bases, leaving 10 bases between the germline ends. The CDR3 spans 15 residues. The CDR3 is CASSSGFSTNEKLFF. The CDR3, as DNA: TGTGCCAGCTCATCAGGATTTTCAACTAATGAAAAACTGTTTTTT.

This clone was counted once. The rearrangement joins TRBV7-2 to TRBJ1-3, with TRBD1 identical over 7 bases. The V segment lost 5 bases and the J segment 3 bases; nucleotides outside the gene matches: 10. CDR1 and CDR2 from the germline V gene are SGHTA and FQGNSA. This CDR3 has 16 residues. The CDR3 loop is CASSPRQGNFGNTIYF. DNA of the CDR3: TGTGCCAGCAGCCCCCGACAGGGTAACTTTGGAAACACCATATATTTT.

CDR3 amino acids: CASRPSQFSYEQYV. As DNA, the CDR3 is TGTGCCAGCCGACCTTCACAGTTTTCCTACGAGCAGTACGTC. The chain employs TRBV6-5 and TRBJ2-7; D remains unclear. Germline CDR1 and CDR2: MNHEY and SVGAGI. Trimming removed 8 bases at V and 1 base at J, with 15 bases between. CDR3 length: 14 residues.

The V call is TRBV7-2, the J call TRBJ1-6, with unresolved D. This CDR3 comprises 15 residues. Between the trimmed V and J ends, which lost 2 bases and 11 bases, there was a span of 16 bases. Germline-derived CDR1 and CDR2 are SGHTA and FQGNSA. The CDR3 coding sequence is TGTGCCAGCAGCTTACACGGCCAGGTAGCGGCACCCCTCCACTTT. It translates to CASSLHGQVAAPLHF.

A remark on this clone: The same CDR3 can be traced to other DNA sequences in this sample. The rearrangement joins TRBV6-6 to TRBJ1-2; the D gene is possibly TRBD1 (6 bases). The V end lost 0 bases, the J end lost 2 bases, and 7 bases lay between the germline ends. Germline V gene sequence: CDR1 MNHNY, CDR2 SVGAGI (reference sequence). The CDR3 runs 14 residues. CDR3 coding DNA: TGTGCCAGCAGTTACTCGACAGGAAACTATGGCTACACCTTC. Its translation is CASSYSTGNYGYTF.

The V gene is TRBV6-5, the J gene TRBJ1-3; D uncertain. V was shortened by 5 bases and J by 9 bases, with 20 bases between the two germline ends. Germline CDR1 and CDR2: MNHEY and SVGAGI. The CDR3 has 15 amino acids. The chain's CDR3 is CASSRTEALEGTIYF. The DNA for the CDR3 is TGTGCCAGCAGTCGAACGGAGGCCCTCGAGGGCACCATATATTTT.

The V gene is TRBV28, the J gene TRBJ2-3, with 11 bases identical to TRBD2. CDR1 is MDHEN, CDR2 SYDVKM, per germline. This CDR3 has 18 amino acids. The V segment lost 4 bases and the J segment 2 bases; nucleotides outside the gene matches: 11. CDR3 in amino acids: CASSSLSGLAGLTDTQYF. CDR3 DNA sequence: TGTGCCAGCAGTTCGCTATCAGGACTAGCGGGCCTCACAGATACGCAGTATTTT.

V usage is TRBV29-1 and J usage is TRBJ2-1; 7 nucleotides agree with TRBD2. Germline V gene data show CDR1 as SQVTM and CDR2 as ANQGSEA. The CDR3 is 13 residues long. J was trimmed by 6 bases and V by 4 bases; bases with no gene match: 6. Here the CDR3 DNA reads TGCAGCGTTGCGTCAGGGAGGGGCAATGAGCAGTTCTTC. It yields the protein CSVASGRGNEQFF.

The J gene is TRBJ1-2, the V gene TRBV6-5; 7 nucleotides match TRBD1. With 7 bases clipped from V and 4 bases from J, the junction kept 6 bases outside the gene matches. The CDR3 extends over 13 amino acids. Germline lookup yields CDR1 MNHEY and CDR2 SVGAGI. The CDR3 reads CASTGTAFYGYTF. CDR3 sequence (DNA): TGTGCCAGCACAGGGACAGCCTTCTATGGCTACACCTTC.

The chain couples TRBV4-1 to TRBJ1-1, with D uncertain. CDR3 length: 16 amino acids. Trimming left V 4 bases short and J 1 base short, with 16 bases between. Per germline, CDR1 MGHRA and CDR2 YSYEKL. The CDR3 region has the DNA TGCGCCAGCAGCCTTGGTTTGGCGGTCGGGAACACTGAAGCTTTCTTT. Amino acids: CASSLGLAVGNTEAFF.

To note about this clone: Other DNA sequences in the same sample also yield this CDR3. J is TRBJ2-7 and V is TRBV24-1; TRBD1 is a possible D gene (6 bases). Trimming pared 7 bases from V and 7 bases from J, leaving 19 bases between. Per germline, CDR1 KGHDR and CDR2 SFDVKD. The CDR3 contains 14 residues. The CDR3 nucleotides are TGTGCCACCAGGGCAGAAGGGGGTTTCTTGGAGCAGTACGTC. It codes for CATRAEGGFLEQYV.